This is a list of T cell receptor beta chains from one sample in a study of blood T cell repertoires in COVID-19. Using immunoSEQ multiplex PCR, the repertoire was profiled, and TCRdb retains in-frame clones only, with some absent. The repertoire holds about 33,000 clones, with 78% as singletons. Specimen: peripheral blood. These receptor sequences come from a man at least 80 years old with acute or convalescent COVID-19. Both conserved end residues are part of each CDR3. A D gene is named only where the DNA matches it firmly. Clone size is given for some rows only: seen once, a few or many times, or a class if the clone is expanded.

clone_size j_call d_call v_call cdr3_nt cdr3_aa
NA TRBJ2-5 TRBD1 TRBV4-1 TGCGCCAGCAGCCAAGGGGACAGGGGTTCAGCAGAGACCCAGTACTTC CASSQGDRGSAETQYF
NA TRBJ1-5 NA TRBV3-1/TRBV3-2 TGTGCCAGCAGCCAAGCAGTGGGACAAGGAGGCAATCAGCCCCAGCATTTT CASSQAVGQGGNQPQHF
NA TRBJ1-1 NA TRBV30 TGTGCCTGGAGTTCAACGGGTACTGAAGCTTTCTTT CAWSSTGTEAFF
NA TRBJ2-3 NA TRBV6-1 TGTGCCAGCAGTGACGTGCCCGGGGATGCCACAGATACGCAGTATTTT CASSDVPGDATDTQYF
NA TRBJ2-3 TRBD1 TRBV29-1 TGCAGCGTTGAAAAGGGACAGGCTAGTCCGCATACGCAGTATTTT CSVEKGQASPHTQYF
NA TRBJ1-2 TRBD1 TRBV5-1 TGCGCCAGCAGCTCTAACCCAGGGGGGTCTAACTATGGCTACACCTTC CASSSNPGGSNYGYTF
NA TRBJ2-7 NA TRBV19 TGTGCCAGTACCCTCCGGGGGAGGAGTGGCGAGCAGTACTTC CASTLRGRSGEQYF
NA TRBJ2-7 NA TRBV6-2/TRBV6-3 TGTGCCAGCAGTACCATAGTTACCTCCTACGAGCAGTACTTC CASSTIVTSYEQYF
once TRBJ1-4 TRBD1 TRBV5-1 TGCGCCAGCAGCATGGGGGACAGTGTCGTGGCAACTAATGAAAAACTGTTTTTT CASSMGDSVVATNEKLFF
few TRBJ1-5 TRBD1 TRBV6-5 TGTGCCAGCAGTAAGGGACAGGCTAATCAGCCCCAGCATTTT CASSKGQANQPQHF
NA TRBJ2-5 NA TRBV2 TGTGCCAGCAGTGAACTGTCGGAGACCCAGTACTTC CASSELSETQYF
NA TRBJ2-1 TRBD2 TRBV6-6 TGTGCCAGCAGTTACGCCACTAGCGGGGGGGCATCCGAGCAGTTCTTC CASSYATSGGASEQFF
NA TRBJ1-5 NA TRBV27 TGTGCCAGCAGGCCCGGGACAACTAATCAGCCCCAGCATTTT CASRPGTTNQPQHF
once TRBJ1-4 TRBD1 TRBV3-1/TRBV3-2 TGTGCCAGCAGCCGCCGACAGGGGCTTCGGGAAAAACTGTTTTTT CASSRRQGLREKLFF
NA TRBJ2-1 NA TRBV5-4 TGTGCCAGCAGCTTCTTTGGCGGAGTATACAATGAGCAGTTCTTC CASSFFGGVYNEQFF
NA TRBJ2-7 NA TRBV5-1 TGCGCCAGCAGCTTTTACCACACTCAGGGGGGCCCCTACGAGCAGTACTTC CASSFYHTQGGPYEQYF
NA TRBJ2-1 TRBD2 TRBV10-3 TGTGCCATCAGTGTGAGTACCGGGCGGGGGAATGAGCAGTTCTTC CAISVSTGRGNEQFF
NA TRBJ2-1 TRBD2 TRBV5-1 TGCGCCAGCAGCTTTGTGACTAGCGGGGGGGCTTACAATGAGCAGTTCTTC CASSFVTSGGAYNEQFF
few TRBJ1-2 TRBD1 TRBV7-9 TGTGCCAGCAGCGCGGGACAGGGAATGGTTGGCTACACCTTC CASSAGQGMVGYTF
once TRBJ1-5 NA TRBV27 TGTGCCAGCAGCCACTTTAGCAATCAGCCCCAGCATTTT CASSHFSNQPQHF
once TRBJ2-2 TRBD2 TRBV11-2 TGTGCCAGCAGCACTAGCGGAGCCACCGGGGAGCTGTTTTTT CASSTSGATGELFF
NA TRBJ1-2 NA TRBV7-9 TGTGCCAGCAGCCCTGGTGCGAACTATGGCTACACCTTC CASSPGANYGYTF
NA TRBJ1-1 NA TRBV10-3 TGTGCCATCAGTGGCCAGGGGAGTGAAGCTTTCTTT CAISGQGSEAFF
NA TRBJ1-2 TRBD1 TRBV6-1 TGTGCCAGCAGTGAAGTTCCGGACAGGGCCGTCGGCTACACCTTC CASSEVPDRAVGYTF
NA TRBJ2-2 NA TRBV5-6 TGTGCCAGCAGCTTGGTGGGGGGGCGCCCCCGGGAGCTGTTTTTT CASSLVGGRPRELFF
NA TRBJ1-2 NA TRBV12-3/TRBV12-4 TGTGCCAGCAGTTTTACAGGTTGGGGCTACACCTTC CASSFTGWGYTF
NA TRBJ2-1 NA TRBV14 TGTGCCAGCAGCTTATACAATGAGCAGTTCTTC CASSLYNEQFF
NA TRBJ2-1 TRBD1 TRBV30 TGTGCCTATGACAGGGGCTCCTACAATGAGCAGTTCTTC CAYDRGSYNEQFF
NA TRBJ1-1 TRBD1 TRBV27 TGTGCCAGCAGTTTTCTAACAGGGGCTGAAGCTTTCTTT CASSFLTGAEAFF
NA TRBJ1-2 NA TRBV30 TGTGCCTGGAGTGCTTGGACAGATGGGAACTATGGCTACACCTTC CAWSAWTDGNYGYTF
once TRBJ1-4 NA TRBV30 TGTGCCCTGGAGATAGGGAGAAATAATGAAAAACTGTTTTTT CALEIGRNNEKLFF
NA TRBJ1-1 NA TRBV2 TGTGCCAGCAGCGACAGGTTTACTGAAGCTTTCTTT CASSDRFTEAFF
NA TRBJ2-2 TRBD2 TRBV6-5 TGTGCCAGCACTCAGCGGGGGACCAACACCGGGGAGCTGTTTTTT CASTQRGTNTGELFF
NA TRBJ2-2 TRBD1 TRBV13 TGTGCCAGCAGCCCCGGGACAGGGAGGGCCGGGGAGCTGTTTTTT CASSPGTGRAGELFF
few TRBJ2-1 TRBD2 TRBV7-8 TGTGCCAGCAGCCGTCTTAGAGGTATCCGGGGGGGCGGTGATGAGCAGTTCTTC CASSRLRGIRGGGDEQFF
NA TRBJ2-2 NA TRBV2 TGTGCCAGCATAGGACAGAGCCGAACCGGGGAGCTGTTTTTT CASIGQSRTGELFF
NA TRBJ1-1 NA TRBV19 TGTGCCAGTAGTATAAGGAGACAGGCTGGGGGTAACACTGAAGCTTTCTTT CASSIRRQAGGNTEAFF
NA TRBJ1-4 TRBD1 TRBV3-1/TRBV3-2 TGTGCCAGCAGCCAAGAGCTACAGGGGGAAAATGAAAAACTGTTTTTT CASSQELQGENEKLFF
many TRBJ1-2 TRBD1 TRBV5-1 TGCGCCAGCAGCTCGCGGACAGGGGAGGGCTACACCTTC CASSSRTGEGYTF
NA TRBJ1-1 TRBD1 TRBV19 TGTGCCAGTAGTATGGACAGGGGAAGGAGAGGAGTGAACACTGAAGCTTTCTTT CASSMDRGRRGVNTEAFF
NA TRBJ1-1 NA TRBV7-2 TGTGCCAGCAGCTCCGTGGCCGCCACTGAAGCTTTCTTT CASSSVAATEAFF
NA TRBJ2-1 TRBD1 TRBV11-3 TGTGCCAGCAGCCCAGGGGGTGCTTTGGGGAATGAGCAGTTCTTC CASSPGGALGNEQFF
NA TRBJ1-2 NA TRBV27 TGTGCCAGCAGTTTTGCGCTTAATTCTAACTATGGCTACACCTTC CASSFALNSNYGYTF
NA TRBJ1-4 NA TRBV19 TGTGCCAGTAGTACAGGGGTGACTAATGAAAAACTGTTTTTT CASSTGVTNEKLFF
many TRBJ1-1 NA TRBV6-4 TGTGCCAGCAGTCCGGGACAGAACACTGAAGCTTTCTTT CASSPGQNTEAFF
NA TRBJ2-2 NA TRBV10-3 TGTGCCATCTCCCCCGGGCCGACAGAAATGACCGGGGAGCTGTTTTTT CAISPGPTEMTGELFF
once TRBJ2-1 NA TRBV15 TGTGCCACCAGCAGAGTATCGGGGGGCACCTCCTACAATGAGCAGTTCTTC CATSRVSGGTSYNEQFF
NA TRBJ2-5 NA TRBV11-2 TGTGCCAGCAGCCTCCGGCGACAGCAAGAGACCCAGTACTTC CASSLRRQQETQYF
NA TRBJ2-3 TRBD2 TRBV7-2 TGTGCCAGCAGCTTGGCTGGTAGCGGGGGATCACATTTT CASSLAGSGGSHF
NA TRBJ2-7 NA TRBV5-8 TGTGCCAGCAGCTTGGGGTTGGGCCAGCAGCAGTACTTC CASSLGLGQQQYF
NA TRBJ2-3 NA TRBV11-3 TGTGCCAGCAGCTTCGGTTTCAACACAGATACGCAGTATTTT CASSFGFNTDTQYF
NA TRBJ2-3 NA TRBV3-1/TRBV3-2 TGTGCCAGCAGCCGATTCACAGGGCTGGGCACAGATACGCAGTATTTT CASSRFTGLGTDTQYF
NA TRBJ1-5 NA TRBV27 TGTGCCAGCAGTCGGCCCCAGGGGAGCTTACTTCAGCCCCAGCATTTT CASSRPQGSLLQPQHF
NA TRBJ2-2 NA TRBV7-2 TGTGCCAGCAGCTTCCGCCCGGGGGGCGAATGGGAGCTGTTTTTT CASSFRPGGEWELFF